One and the same sample provided the 28 T cell receptor beta chains below, sequenced in a study of T-cell memory formation after mild COVID-19. TCRdb reprocessed the 5' RACE reads with MiXCR, giving one entry per CDR3 protein. The data contain some 180,000 distinct CDR3 sequences, approximately 17% of them seen just once; the ten biggest clones take up 3.9%. The specimen was PBMCs or a T cell subset sorted from them (not recorded which). The source of these receptors is a man between 18 and 35 years old who had mild COVID-19 (a few samples of this study predate the infection). Cell type and time point are not known.

This clonotype came up a few times. The gene calls are TRBV2 and TRBJ2-3, with TRBD2 matching 7 bases. CDR1 SNHLY and CDR2 FYNNEI come from the germline V gene. CDR3 length: 14 residues. The V segment lost 4 bases and the J segment 4 bases; nucleotides outside the gene matches: 5. The CDR3 reads CASSGTSLADTQYF. The CDR3, as DNA: TGTGCCAGCAGTGGGACTAGTTTGGCAGATACGCAGTATTTT.

The chain is built from TRBV7-6 and TRBJ2-5, with 13 bases matching TRBD2. The CDR3 spans 18 residues. V shed 4 bases, J shed 5 bases, and the junction held 13 bases outside the gene matches. Germline values: CDR1 SGHVS, CDR2 FNYEAQ. This CDR3 reads CASSSKPQLAGGRETQYF. The CDR3 bases are TGTGCCAGCAGCTCGAAGCCCCAACTAGCGGGGGGGCGGGAGACCCAGTACTTC.

This rearrangement joins TRBV7-9 to TRBJ2-5; D may be TRBD2 (5 bases). Looked up from germline, CDR1 is SEHNR and CDR2 is FQNEAQ (reference sequence). The CDR3 length is 12 residues. Trimming stripped 10 bases from V and 4 bases from J, with 13 bases between. CDR3 sequence (DNA): TGTGCCACCGAACGGGGAACAGAGACCCAGTACTTC. Amino acids: CATERGTETQYF.

The genes are TRBV7-2 and TRBJ1-3; no clear D gene. In germline, CDR1 is SGHTA, CDR2 FQGNSA. V gave up 2 bases and J gave up 3 bases, with 11 bases separating them. The CDR3 is 15 amino acids. In DNA form, the CDR3 reads TGTGCCAGCAGCTTAACTCCTATAGTTGGAAACACCATATATTTT. Translating it yields CASSLTPIVGNTIYF.

The chain employs TRBV5-4 and TRBJ2-5; D perhaps matches TRBD1 (5 bases). The CDR3 extends over 14 amino acids. Germline lookup yields CDR1 SGHNT and CDR2 YYREEE (reference sequence). V gave up 2 bases and J gave up 4 bases, with 12 bases separating them. The CDR3 is CASSFQGATETQYF. CDR3 nucleotide sequence: TGTGCCAGCAGCTTTCAGGGTGCCACAGAGACCCAGTACTTC.

This clonotype turned up a few times. The J gene is TRBJ1-5, the V gene TRBV10-2; D gene uncertain. Trimming cost V 6 bases and J 0 bases, with 6 bases left between them. Germline CDR1 and CDR2: WSHSY and SAAADI. The CDR3 is made up of 13 amino acids. The CDR3 DNA is TGCGCCAGCAGGGTTAATAGCAATCAGCCCCAGCATTTT. Amino acid sequence: CASRVNSNQPQHF.

The V and J genes are TRBV20-1 and TRBJ2-7, with 9 bases matching TRBD2. CDR1 and CDR2 from the germline V gene are DFQATT and SNEGSKA (reference sequence). V dropped 2 bases and J dropped 2; count of bases not matched to a gene: 1. The CDR3 contains 13 residues. DNA for the CDR3: TGCAGTGCTAGACCTAGCGGGGCCTACGAGCAGTACGTC. Translated: CSARPSGAYEQYV.

This clonotype was observed a few times. CDR3 nucleotides: TGTGCCAGCAGCTTTACCAGGGGCAGTAAGTACTTC. Translating gives CASSFTRGSKYF. The chain is built from TRBV7-9 and TRBJ2-7, with D maybe TRBD1 (6 bases). Trimming removed 3 bases at V and 11 bases at J, with 14 bases between. This CDR3 is built from 12 residues. The V gene's germline CDR1 is SEHNR and CDR2 FQNEAQ (reference sequence).

Only a few counts were recorded for this clonotype. The J gene is TRBJ1-1, the V gene TRBV11-2; no clear D gene. Per the germline V gene, CDR1 is SGHAT and CDR2 is FQNNGV. CDR3 size: 17 residues. The V and J ends lost 4 bases and 4 bases respectively, with 22 bases between them. CDR3 residues: CASSSLLMMGVTTEAFF. The CDR3 region has the DNA TGTGCCAGCAGCTCCCTCCTTATGATGGGCGTTACCACTGAAGCTTTCTTT.

This clonotype has a count of ten or more. The chain recombines TRBV12-3 or TRBV12-4 with TRBJ2-7, with TRBD2 as a possible D gene (6 bases). The ends were cut back, 6 bases at V and 3 bases at J, with 15 bases in the middle. CDR3 length: 14 amino acids. The CDR3 nucleotides read TGTGCCAGCAGCCCTTGGGTTAGCGGCTACGAGCAGTACTTC. This gives the protein CASSPWVSGYEQYF.

This clonotype was counted a few times. V usage is TRBV18 and J usage is TRBJ2-7; D is undetermined. The germline V gene encodes CDR1 KGHSH and CDR2 LQKENI. V was shortened by 3 bases and J by 6 bases, with 18 bases between the two germline ends. This CDR3 region has 15 residues. The chain's CDR3 is CASSPPSTRVGEQYF. The CDR3 DNA follows: TGTGCCAGCTCACCCCCTTCGACTCGAGTGGGCGAGCAGTACTTC.

At least ten counts were recorded for this clonotype. The chain has TRBV7-6 and TRBJ2-1; D is unclear. CDR3 length equals 16 residues. Germline V CDR1 and CDR2: SGHVS, FNYEAQ. The V end lost 0 bases, the J end lost 9 bases, and 18 bases lay between the germline ends. Written as DNA, the CDR3 is TGTGCCAGCAGCTTAGCGCCTTCGGCAACGGGCCTTGAGCAGTTCTTC. Encoded protein: CASSLAPSATGLEQFF.

The chain links TRBV29-1 to TRBJ2-3, with D tentatively TRBD1 or TRBD2 (5 bases each). In germline, CDR1 is SQVTM, CDR2 ANQGSEA. The CDR3 loop spans 13 amino acids. The ends were cut back, 6 bases at V and 0 bases at J, with 10 bases in the middle. CDR3 sequence (DNA): TGCAGCGTGAACGAGGGGAGCACAGATACGCAGTATTTT. As protein: CSVNEGSTDTQYF.

The sample holds a few counts of this clonotype. The chain couples TRBV12-3 or TRBV12-4 to TRBJ1-4; TRBD1 is a possible D gene (5 bases). The V gene lost 6 bases and the J gene lost 8 bases, with 10 bases spanning the gap. The CDR3 length is 12 residues. CDR3 in amino acids: CASRTGVEKLFF. The DNA of the CDR3 is TGTGCCAGCAGAACGGGGGTCGAAAAACTGTTTTTT.

This sequence joins TRBV9 and TRBJ1-1; 10 nucleotides line up with TRBD1. V shed 3 bases and J 6 bases; nucleotides not matched to a gene: 14. From germline, CDR1 is SGDLS and CDR2 YYNGEE. This CDR3 is built from 17 residues. CDR3 sequence reads: CASSAQLGGQGISEAFF. DNA for the CDR3: TGTGCCAGCAGCGCCCAACTAGGGGGACAGGGGATTTCTGAAGCTTTCTTT. The full variable domain, its missing parts supplied by reference TRBV9 and TRBJ1-1, is DSGVTQTPKHLITATGQRVTLRCSPRSGDLSVYWYQQSLDQGLQFLIQYYNGEERAKGNILERFSAQQFPDLHSELNLSSLELGDSALYFCASSAQLGGQGISEAFFGQGTRLTVV.

This clonotype was seen more than once but under ten times. V and J are TRBV7-2 and TRBJ2-3; D is unclear. CDR1 and CDR2 from the germline V gene are SGHTA and FQGNSA. Trimming cost V 3 bases and J 6 bases, with 7 bases left between them. The CDR3 contains 12 residues. CDR3 region: CASSFPPDTQYF. The CDR3 DNA is TGTGCCAGCAGCTTCCCCCCGGATACGCAGTATTTT. Using reference TRBV7-2 and TRBJ2-3 for the parts outside the CDR3, the full variable domain is GAGVSQSPSNKVTEKGKDVELRCDPISGHTALYWYRQSLGQGLEFLIYFQGNSAPDKSGLPSDRFSAERTGGSVSTLTIQRTQQEDSAVYLCASSFPPDTQYFGPGTRLTVL.

This rearrangement joins TRBV5-5 to TRBJ1-1, with no clear D. The V gene lost 4 bases and the J gene lost 0 bases, with 10 bases spanning the gap. Germline V gives CDR1 SGHKS, CDR2 YYEKEE (reference sequence). This CDR3 region has 14 residues. The CDR3 loop is CASSPEWVNTEAFF. Here the CDR3 DNA reads TGTGCCAGCAGCCCCGAGTGGGTGAACACTGAAGCTTTCTTT.

The chain has TRBV7-8 and TRBJ1-5, with a possible D match to TRBD1 (5 bases). The CDR3 extends over 15 amino acids. Looked up from germline, CDR1 is SGHVS and CDR2 is FQNEAQ. V gave up 5 bases and J gave up 7 bases, with 18 bases separating them. The CDR3 protein is CASSVLGGDRQPQHF. CDR3 DNA: TGTGCCAGCAGCGTCCTCGGGGGAGATAGGCAGCCCCAGCATTTT.

The J gene is TRBJ1-1, the V gene TRBV15; D perhaps matches TRBD1 (6 bases). The CDR3 consists of 14 residues. Trimming shortened V by 8 bases and J by 2 bases, and 15 bases separated the two germline ends. Germline-derived CDR1 and CDR2 are LNHNV and YYDKDF (reference sequence). This CDR3 is CATSGVGDNTEAFF. The CDR3 DNA reads TGTGCCACCTCAGGGGTTGGGGACAACACTGAAGCTTTCTTT.

The J gene is TRBJ1-1, the V gene TRBV7-9; D perhaps matches TRBD1 (5 bases). Germline CDR1 SEHNR, CDR2 FQNEAQ (reference sequence). This CDR3 spans 14 amino acids. V was trimmed by 0 bases and J by 5 bases, leaving 10 bases between them. The CDR3 region has the DNA TGTGCCAGCAGCTTAGCGAGCGGGGGGACTGAAGCTTTCTTT. Protein: CASSLASGGTEAFF.

The V and J genes are TRBV2 and TRBJ1-1, with 7 bases aligning to TRBD1. The ends lost 4 bases at V and 4 bases at J; junction bases unmatched: 9. CDR1 is SNHLY, CDR2 FYNNEI, per germline. The CDR3 spans 15 residues. The CDR3 nucleotides read TGTGCCAGCAGTGTCTACAGGGGAGGGAGCACTGAAGCTTTCTTT. This encodes CASSVYRGGSTEAFF.

The chain recombines TRBV7-2 with TRBJ1-2, with D tentatively TRBD1 (5 bases). The CDR3 has 13 residues. The V end lost 1 base, the J end lost 3 bases, and 6 bases lay between the germline ends. Per the germline V gene, CDR1 is SGHTA and CDR2 is FQGNSA. This CDR3 is CASSLVGDYGYTF. The CDR3 DNA reads as TGTGCCAGCAGCTTAGTAGGGGACTATGGCTACACCTTC. Drawing the rest from reference TRBV7-2 and TRBJ1-2, the complete variable domain is GAGVSQSPSNKVTEKGKDVELRCDPISGHTALYWYRQSLGQGLEFLIYFQGNSAPDKSGLPSDRFSAERTGGSVSTLTIQRTQQEDSAVYLCASSLVGDYGYTFGSGTRLTVV.

This clonotype was seen a handful of times. The chain recombines TRBV12-3 or TRBV12-4 with TRBJ2-1; 7 bases align to TRBD2. J gave up 6 bases and V 6 bases, and 2 bases lay outside the gene matches. The CDR3 is 12 residues long. The CDR3 sequence: CASSQRGNEQFF. CDR3 nucleotides: TGTGCCAGCAGCCAGCGGGGCAATGAGCAGTTCTTC.

This clonotype was picked up many times. The V gene is TRBV14, the J gene TRBJ1-3; perhaps TRBD1 as D (5 bases). The CDR3 loop spans 16 amino acids. Trimming left V 0 bases short and J 3 bases short, with 12 bases between. From germline, CDR1 is SGHDN and CDR2 FVKESK. CDR3 amino acids: CASSQDPGRIGNTIYF. CDR3 DNA sequence: TGTGCCAGCAGCCAAGACCCAGGGAGGATTGGAAACACCATATATTTT.

Turning to this clonotype: One end of the junction fails to match germline, which may point to a read error. The CDR3 nucleotides are TGTGCCAGCAGCCGGACTAGCGGGGGGGAAGGCGAGACCAAGTACTTC. The encoded protein is CASSRTSGGEGETKYF. The chain links TRBV4-2 to TRBJ2-5; 15 nucleotides match TRBD2. The length of the CDR3 is 16 residues. From germline, CDR1 is LGHNA and CDR2 YNFKEQ.

The genes are TRBV6-5 and TRBJ1-1; TRBD1 agrees at 7 bases. CDR1 is MNHEY and CDR2 is SVGAGI in the germline V gene. The CDR3 length is 15 residues. Germline trimming cut 6 bases from V and 1 base from J; bases unmatched to any gene: 8. CDR3 DNA: TGTGCCAGCAGCCACGGGACAGCACAGAACACTGAAGCTTTCTTT. Protein product: CASSHGTAQNTEAFF.

This clonotype was recorded once. The DNA for the CDR3 is TGTGCCAGCAGTCCCCGGGGGGGGATATCCAAAAACATTCAGTACTTC. Translation: CASSPRGGISKNIQYF. The chain links TRBV6-6 to TRBJ2-4; 8 positions agree with TRBD2. Germline trimming cut 5 bases from V and 2 bases from J; bases unmatched to any gene: 8. The CDR3 loop spans 16 amino acids. Looked up from germline, CDR1 is MNHNY and CDR2 is SVGAGI (reference sequence).

V usage is TRBV28 and J usage is TRBJ2-2; D gene uncertain. The length of the CDR3 is 13 residues. The germline CDR1 and CDR2 sequences are MDHEN and SYDVKM. Deletions cut 5 bases from V and 3 bases from J, with 7 bases between. CDR3 nucleotides: TGTGCCAGCAGTCCTTTTTACACCGGGGAGCTGTTTTTT. This codes for CASSPFYTGELFF.